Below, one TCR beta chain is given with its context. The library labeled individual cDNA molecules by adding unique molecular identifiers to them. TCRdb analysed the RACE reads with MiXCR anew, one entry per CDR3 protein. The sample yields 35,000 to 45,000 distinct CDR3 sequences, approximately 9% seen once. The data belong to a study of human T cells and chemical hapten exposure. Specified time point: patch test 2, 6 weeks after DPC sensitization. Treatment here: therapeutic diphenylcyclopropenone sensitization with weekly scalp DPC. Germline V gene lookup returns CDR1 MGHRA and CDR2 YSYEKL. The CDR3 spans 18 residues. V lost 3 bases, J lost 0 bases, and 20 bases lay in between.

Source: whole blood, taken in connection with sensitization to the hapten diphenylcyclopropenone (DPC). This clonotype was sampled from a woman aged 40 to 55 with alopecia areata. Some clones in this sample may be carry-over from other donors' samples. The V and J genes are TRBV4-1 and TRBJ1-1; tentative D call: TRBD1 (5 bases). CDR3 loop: CASSQGPNSGPMNTEAFF. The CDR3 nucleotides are TGCGCCAGCAGCCAGGGTCCGAACTCGGGACCCATGAACACTGAAGCTTTCTTT.